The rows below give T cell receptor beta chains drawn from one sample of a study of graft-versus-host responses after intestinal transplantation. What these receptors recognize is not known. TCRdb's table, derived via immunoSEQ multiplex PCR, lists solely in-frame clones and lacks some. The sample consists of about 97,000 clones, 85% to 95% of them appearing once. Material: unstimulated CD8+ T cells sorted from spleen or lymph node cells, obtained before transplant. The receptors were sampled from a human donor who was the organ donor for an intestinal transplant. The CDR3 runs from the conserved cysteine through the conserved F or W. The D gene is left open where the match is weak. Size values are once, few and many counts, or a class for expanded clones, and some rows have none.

CASSYAPGAYEQYF	TGTGCCAGCAGTTACGCGCCGGGAGCCTACGAGCAGTACTTC	-	TRBV6-5	-	TRBJ2-7
CASSPKTSGGPSYNEQFF	TGTGCCAGCAGCCCTAAGACTAGCGGGGGGCCCTCCTACAATGAGCAGTTCTTC	TRBD2	TRBV7-3	-	TRBJ2-1
CAISEYRGRATEAFF	TGTGCCATCAGTGAGTATAGGGGGCGCGCCACTGAAGCTTTCTTT	TRBD1	TRBV10-3	-	TRBJ1-1
CASSLNADSTYNEQFF	TGTGCCAGCAGCTTAAATGCGGACTCGACCTACAATGAGCAGTTCTTC	-	TRBV7-3	-	TRBJ2-1
CASSLGGDEQFF	TGTGCCAGCAGCTTGGGGGGGGATGAGCAGTTCTTC	-	TRBV5-4	-	TRBJ2-1
CASSLPGSETQYF	TGTGCCAGCAGCTTGCCGGGGTCGGAGACCCAGTACTTC	-	TRBV11-2	-	TRBJ2-5
CARELAGQETQYF	TGTGCTAGGGAACTAGCGGGGCAAGAGACCCAGTACTTC	TRBD2	TRBV11-2	-	TRBJ2-5
CASSQWDRGGETQYF	TGCGCCAGCAGCCAATGGGACAGGGGAGGAGAGACCCAGTACTTC	TRBD1	TRBV4-1	once	TRBJ2-5
CASSFETGMVYNEQFF	TGTGCCAGCAGTTTTGAAACAGGGATGGTCTACAATGAGCAGTTCTTC	-	TRBV28	-	TRBJ2-1
CSVENRQANYGYTF	TGCAGCGTTGAAAATAGACAGGCCAACTATGGCTACACCTTC	-	TRBV29-1	-	TRBJ1-2
CASSLAGGAFF	TGTGCCAGCAGCTTAGCAGGGGGAGCTTTCTTT	TRBD1	TRBV13	once	TRBJ1-1